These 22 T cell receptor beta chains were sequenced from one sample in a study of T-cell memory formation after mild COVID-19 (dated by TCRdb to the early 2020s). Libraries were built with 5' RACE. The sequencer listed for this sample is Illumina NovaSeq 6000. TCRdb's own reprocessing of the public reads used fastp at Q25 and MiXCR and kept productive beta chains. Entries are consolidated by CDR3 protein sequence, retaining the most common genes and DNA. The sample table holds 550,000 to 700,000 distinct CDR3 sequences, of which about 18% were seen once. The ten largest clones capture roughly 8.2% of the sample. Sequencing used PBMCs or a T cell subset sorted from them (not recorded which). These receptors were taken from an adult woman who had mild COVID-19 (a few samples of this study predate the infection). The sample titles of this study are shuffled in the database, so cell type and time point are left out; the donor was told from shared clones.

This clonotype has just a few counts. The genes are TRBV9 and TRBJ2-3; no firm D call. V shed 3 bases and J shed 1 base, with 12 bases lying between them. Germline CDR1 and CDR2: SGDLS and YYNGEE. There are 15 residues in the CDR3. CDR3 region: CASSAQLGGTDTQYF. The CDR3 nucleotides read TGTGCCAGCAGCGCCCAACTTGGGGGCACAGATACGCAGTATTTT. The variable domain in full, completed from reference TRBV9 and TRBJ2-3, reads DSGVTQTPKHLITATGQRVTLRCSPRSGDLSVYWYQQSLDQGLQFLIQYYNGEERAKGNILERFSAQQFPDLHSELNLSSLELGDSALYFCASSAQLGGTDTQYFGPGTRLTVL.

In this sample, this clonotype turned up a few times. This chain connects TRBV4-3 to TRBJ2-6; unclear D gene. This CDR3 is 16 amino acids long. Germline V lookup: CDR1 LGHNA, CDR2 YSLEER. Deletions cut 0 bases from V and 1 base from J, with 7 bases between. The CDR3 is CASSQDHTSGANVLTF. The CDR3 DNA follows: TGCGCCAGCAGCCAAGATCACACATCTGGGGCCAACGTCCTGACTTTC.

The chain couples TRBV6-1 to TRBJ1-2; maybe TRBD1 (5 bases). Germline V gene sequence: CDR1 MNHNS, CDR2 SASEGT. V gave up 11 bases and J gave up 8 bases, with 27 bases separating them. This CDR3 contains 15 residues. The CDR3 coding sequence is TGTGCCTCCACTCTCCCCCGTTCGGGAGGGGCCGGCTACACCTTC. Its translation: CASTLPRSGGAGYTF.

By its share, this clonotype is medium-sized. CDR3 amino acids: CASSLRERGTGELFF. The CDR3 coding sequence is TGTGCCAGCAGCCTACGGGAGAGGGGCACCGGGGAGCTGTTTTTT. The chain joins TRBV7-2 to TRBJ2-2, with D tentatively TRBD2 (6 bases). The germline V gene encodes CDR1 SGHTA and CDR2 FQGNSA. There are 15 residues in the CDR3. V was trimmed by 5 bases and J by 4 bases, leaving 14 bases between them.

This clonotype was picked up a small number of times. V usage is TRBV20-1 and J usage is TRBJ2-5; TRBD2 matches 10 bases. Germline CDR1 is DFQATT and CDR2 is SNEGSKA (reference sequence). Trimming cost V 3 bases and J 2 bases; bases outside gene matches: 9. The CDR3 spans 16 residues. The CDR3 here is CSASTTGLATQETQYF. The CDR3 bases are TGCAGTGCTAGCACCACGGGACTAGCGACTCAAGAGACCCAGTACTTC.

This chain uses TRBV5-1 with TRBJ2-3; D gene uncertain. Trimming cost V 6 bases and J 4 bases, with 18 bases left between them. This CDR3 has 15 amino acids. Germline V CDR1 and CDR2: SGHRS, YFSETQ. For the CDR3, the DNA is TGCGCCAGCAATCCCCCCGAAAAGTCACCAGATACGCAGTATTTT. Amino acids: CASNPPEKSPDTQYF.

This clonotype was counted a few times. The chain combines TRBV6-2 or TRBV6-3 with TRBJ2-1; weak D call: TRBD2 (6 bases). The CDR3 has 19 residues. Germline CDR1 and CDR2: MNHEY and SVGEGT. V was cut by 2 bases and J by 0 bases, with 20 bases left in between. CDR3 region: CASSYAVGGWPSSYNEQFF. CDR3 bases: TGTGCCAGCAGTTACGCGGTGGGGGGATGGCCTAGCTCCTACAATGAGCAGTTCTTC.

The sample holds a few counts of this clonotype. The CDR3 bases are TGCGCCAGCAGCTGGGGTGGGGGCATTGGCGAGCAGTACTTC. Translated: CASSWGGGIGEQYF. The V call is TRBV5-1, the J call TRBJ2-7; perhaps TRBD1 as D (6 bases). The germline CDR1 and CDR2 sequences are SGHRS and YFSETQ. The CDR3 contains 14 residues. V was clipped by 3 bases and J by 6 bases, with 16 bases between them.

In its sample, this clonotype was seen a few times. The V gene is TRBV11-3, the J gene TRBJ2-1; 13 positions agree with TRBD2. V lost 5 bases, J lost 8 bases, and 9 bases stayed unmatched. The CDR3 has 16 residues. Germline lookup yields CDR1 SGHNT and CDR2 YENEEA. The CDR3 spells CASSRRTSGSSYEQFF. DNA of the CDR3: TGTGCCAGCAGCCGAAGGACTAGCGGGAGTTCTTATGAGCAGTTCTTC.

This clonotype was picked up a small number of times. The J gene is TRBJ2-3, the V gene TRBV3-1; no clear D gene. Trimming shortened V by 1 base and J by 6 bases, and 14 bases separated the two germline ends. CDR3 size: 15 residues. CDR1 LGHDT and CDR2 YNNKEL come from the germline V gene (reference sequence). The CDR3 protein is CASSQGPATVDTQYF. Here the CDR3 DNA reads TGTGCCAGCAGCCAAGGACCAGCTACCGTTGATACGCAGTATTTT.

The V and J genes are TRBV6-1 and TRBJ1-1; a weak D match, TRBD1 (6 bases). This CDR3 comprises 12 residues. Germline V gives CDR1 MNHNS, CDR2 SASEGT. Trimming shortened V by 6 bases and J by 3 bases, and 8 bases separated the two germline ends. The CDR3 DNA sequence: TGTGCCAGCAGGGACAGCCACACTGAAGCTTTCTTT. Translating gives CASRDSHTEAFF.

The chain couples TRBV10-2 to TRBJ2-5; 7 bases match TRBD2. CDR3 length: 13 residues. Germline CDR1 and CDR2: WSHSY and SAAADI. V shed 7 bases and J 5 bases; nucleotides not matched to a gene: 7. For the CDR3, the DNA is TGCGCCAGCACCCGGACTAGGCTGGAGACCCAGTACTTC. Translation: CASTRTRLETQYF.

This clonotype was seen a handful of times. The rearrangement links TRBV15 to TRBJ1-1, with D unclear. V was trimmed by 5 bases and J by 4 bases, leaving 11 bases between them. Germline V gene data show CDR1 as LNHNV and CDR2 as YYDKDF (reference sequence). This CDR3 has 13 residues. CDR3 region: CATSWPRGTEAFF. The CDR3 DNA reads TGTGCCACCAGCTGGCCGCGGGGCACTGAAGCTTTCTTT.

CDR3 loop: CASSLYNSRHEQFF. The CDR3, as DNA: TGTGCCAGCAGCTTGTACAATTCTCGCCATGAGCAGTTCTTC. This chain uses TRBV5-4 with TRBJ2-1, with D uncertain. Germline loops: CDR1 SGHNT, CDR2 YYREEE (reference sequence). V lost 1 base to trimming and J lost 8 bases, with 13 bases between them. The CDR3 loop spans 14 amino acids.

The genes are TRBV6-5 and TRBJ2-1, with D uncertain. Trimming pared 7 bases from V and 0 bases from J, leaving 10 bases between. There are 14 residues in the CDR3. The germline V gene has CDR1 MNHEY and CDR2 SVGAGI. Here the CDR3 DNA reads TGTGCCAGCAAAGAGGTCTTCTCCTACAATGAGCAGTTCTTC. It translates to CASKEVFSYNEQFF.

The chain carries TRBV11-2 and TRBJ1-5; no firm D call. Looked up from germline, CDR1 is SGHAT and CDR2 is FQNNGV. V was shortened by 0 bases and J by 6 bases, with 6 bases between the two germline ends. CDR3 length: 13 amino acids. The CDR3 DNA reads TGTGCCAGCAGCTTAGATCGGGGTCAGCCCCAGCATTTT. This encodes CASSLDRGQPQHF.

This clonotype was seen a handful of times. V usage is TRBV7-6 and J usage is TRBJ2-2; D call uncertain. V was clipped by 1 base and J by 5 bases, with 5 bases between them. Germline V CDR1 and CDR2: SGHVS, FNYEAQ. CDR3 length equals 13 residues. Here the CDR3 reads CASSLEQTGELFF. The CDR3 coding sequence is TGTGCCAGCAGCTTAGAACAGACCGGGGAGCTGTTTTTT.

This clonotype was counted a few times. The DNA of the CDR3 is TGCGCCAGCAGTTTAGCTTCGACAGGGGCCTATGGCTACACCTTC. This sequence encodes CASSLASTGAYGYTF. The chain combines TRBV5-1 with TRBJ1-2, with 8 bases that match TRBD1. V lost 5 bases and J lost 4; bases outside the gene matches: 10. Germline CDR1 SGHRS, CDR2 YFSETQ. The length of the CDR3 is 15 residues.

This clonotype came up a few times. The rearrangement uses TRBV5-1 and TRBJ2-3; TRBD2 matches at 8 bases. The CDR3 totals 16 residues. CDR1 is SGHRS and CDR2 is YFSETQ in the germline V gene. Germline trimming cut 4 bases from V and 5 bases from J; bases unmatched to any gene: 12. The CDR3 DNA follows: TGCGCCAGCAGCCCCCCCAATAGCGGGATCGTAGATACGCAGTATTTT. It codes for CASSPPNSGIVDTQYF.

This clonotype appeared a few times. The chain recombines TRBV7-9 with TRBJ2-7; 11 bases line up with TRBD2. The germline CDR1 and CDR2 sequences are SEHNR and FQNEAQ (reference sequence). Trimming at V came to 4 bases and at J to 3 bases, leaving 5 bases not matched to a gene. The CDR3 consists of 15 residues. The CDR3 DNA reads TGTGCCAGCAGCTCGGGACTAGCGGCAGACTACGAGCAGTACTTC. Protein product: CASSSGLAADYEQYF.

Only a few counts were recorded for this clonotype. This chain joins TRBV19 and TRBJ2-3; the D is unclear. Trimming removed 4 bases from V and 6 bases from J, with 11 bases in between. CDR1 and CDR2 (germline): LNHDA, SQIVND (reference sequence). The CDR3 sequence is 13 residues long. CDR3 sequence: CASSNLARDTQYF. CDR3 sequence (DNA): TGTGCCAGTAGTAACCTCGCGCGGGATACGCAGTATTTT.

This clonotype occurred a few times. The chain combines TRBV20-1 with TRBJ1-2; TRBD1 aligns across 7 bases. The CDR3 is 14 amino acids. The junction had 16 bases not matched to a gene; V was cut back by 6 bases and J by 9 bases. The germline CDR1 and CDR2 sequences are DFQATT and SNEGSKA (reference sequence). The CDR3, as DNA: TGCAGTGCAAGAAACAGGGGAACCCTGTCTAGCTACACCTTC. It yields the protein CSARNRGTLSSYTF.